This T cell receptor beta chain was found in a study of blood T cells in healthy people across ages. Broader study findings: Because sorting was not performed, PBMCs prevented conclusive naive versus antigen-experienced comparison. Naive T cell percentage showed a strong correlation with the diversity of TCR beta.

The CDR3 loop spans 13 amino acids. Trimming took 0 bases from V and 0 from J, leaving 3 bases between them. The germline V gene has CDR1 SGDLS and CDR2 YYNGEE. On this clonotype: Its specificity is not known. A read error may explain this, as a much larger clone is one base away.

The use of a sample-barcoded 5' primer and a J-beta primer mix characterized a second PCR of roughly 7 to 11 cycles. Each CDR3 protein gets one entry after TCRdb re-called the 5' RACE reads with MiXCR. The data show 1,300,000 or so distinct CDR3 sequences, with approximately 63% seen just once and about 6.7% held by the top ten. The chain joins TRBV9 to TRBJ1-1, with D uncertain. Sequencing was carried out using blood. This TCR was recovered from a man between 18 and 29 years old in good health. CDR3 protein: CASSVAVNTEAFF. In DNA form, the CDR3 reads TGTGCCAGCAGCGTAGCAGTGAACACTGAAGCTTTCTTT.